Below, one T cell receptor beta chain is given with its context. The data belong to a study of blood T cell repertoires in COVID-19. Study details: COVID-19 samples, acute and convalescent, were from the United States, Italy and Spain. Sources were T cells, B-cell-depleted T cells, or PBMCs; the material itself was cDNA or gDNA.

In the original processing: Estimation of nucleated cell counts was performed using reference gene primer amplification. Clones were read by immunoSEQ multiplex PCR, and TCRdb kept only the in-frame ones, dropping some. That table furnishes V, J and clone size, whereas the DNA furnished D and trimming. The sample records approximately 240,000 clones, approximately 84% being singletons. Input material: peripheral blood. This clonotype was sampled from a woman under 40 who had recovered from COVID-19.

Written as DNA, the CDR3 is TGTGCCAGCAGAGCGTGGGATACGCAGTATTTT. Translating gives CASRAWDTQYF. This chain uses TRBV2 with TRBJ2-3; no definite D call. From germline, CDR1 is SNHLY and CDR2 FYNNEI. The CDR3 spans 11 residues. V was cut by 6 bases and J by 6 bases, with 7 bases left in between.